The rows below give T cell receptor beta chains drawn from one sample of a study of beta chain features in type 1 diabetes. TCRdb's table, derived via immunoSEQ multiplex PCR, lists solely in-frame clones and lacks some. The table includes about 340,000 clones, 13% detected once. The sequencing input was naive CD4+ T cells from blood. Receptors were obtained from a woman aged 18-29 years with type 1 diabetes. The CDR3 runs from the conserved cysteine through the conserved F or W. The D gene is left open where the match is weak. Clone size, where shown, is once, few, many, or a class for clones that have expanded.

j_call,clone_size,v_call,d_call,cdr3_aa,cdr3_nt
TRBJ2-5,few,TRBV18,TRBD2,CASSPPGLAVETQYF,TGTGCCAGCTCACCACCGGGACTAGCGGTGGAGACCCAGTACTTC
TRBJ2-7,NA,TRBV9,NA,CASSPLSGSYEQYF,TGTGCCAGCAGCCCCCTTAGCGGTTCCTACGAGCAGTACTTC
TRBJ2-5,NA,TRBV7-2,TRBD1,CASSPGQSPVQTQYF,TGTGCCAGCAGCCCGGGACAGAGTCCCGTTCAGACCCAGTACTTC
TRBJ2-7,NA,TRBV18,TRBD1,CASSPGQLITYEQYF,TGTGCCAGCTCACCGGGACAGCTGATCACCTACGAGCAGTACTTC
TRBJ2-5,once,TRBV6-5,TRBD1,CASSYGGQVQETQYF,TGTGCCAGCAGTTACGGTGGACAGGTACAAGAGACCCAGTACTTC
TRBJ2-1,few,TRBV4-1,TRBD1,CASSPIGTGRTNEQFF,TGCGCCAGCAGCCCGATCGGGACAGGGAGGACCAATGAGCAGTTCTTC
TRBJ1-1,few,TRBV18,NA,CASSPDQGYTEAFF,TGTGCCAGCTCACCAGACCAGGGATACACTGAAGCTTTCTTT
TRBJ2-5,few,TRBV29-1,NA,CSVHPAGETQYF,TGCAGCGTCCACCCAGCGGGCGAGACCCAGTACTTC
TRBJ1-2,NA,TRBV4-1,TRBD1,CASSLGGSNYGYTF,TGCGCCAGCAGCCTAGGGGGCAGTAACTATGGCTACACCTTC
TRBJ1-1,few,TRBV19,TRBD1,CASRDRGTEAFF,TGTGCCAGTCGGGACAGGGGAACTGAAGCTTTCTTT
TRBJ1-6,NA,TRBV30,NA,CAWGQPNSPLHF,TGTGCCTGGGGACAGCCGAATTCACCCCTCCACTTT
TRBJ1-1,few,TRBV10-3,TRBD1,CAIRGQGSGTEAFF,TGTGCCATCAGGGGACAGGGGAGCGGCACTGAAGCTTTCTTT
TRBJ2-2,NA,TRBV27,NA,CASRKPNTGELFF,TGTGCCAGCAGGAAGCCGAACACCGGGGAGCTGTTTTTT